The source of this T cell receptor (beta chain) is a study of neoadjuvant anti-PD-1 for oral cavity cancer. Noted time point: after neoadjuvant nivolumab, at surgical resection. The CDR3 spans 15 residues. Germline V lookup: CDR1 SGHRS, CDR2 YFSETQ. Trimming removed 6 bases from V and 3 bases from J, with 19 bases in between. Study-level findings and limits: Higher pretreatment Treg/Th17 ratios tracked higher pretreatment blood clonality.

PBMC libraries mostly used around 460 ng of input genomic DNA, with six replicates per sample. Clones were sequenced by immunoSEQ multiplex PCR, and TCRdb holds only the in-frame ones, with some missing. This sample has 65,000 to 70,000 clones, with approximately 87% found just once. In regard to this clone: Its antigen is unidentified.

The sample consisted of PBMCs, taken after nivolumab (anti-PD-1) treatment. The source is a person aged 40-85 years with oral cavity squamous cell carcinoma. The rearrangement uses TRBV5-1 and TRBJ2-7; D tentatively fits TRBD1 or TRBD2 (6 bases each). This CDR3 is CASMIGPGGGYEQYF. The CDR3 nucleotides are TGCGCCAGCATGATAGGCCCAGGAGGGGGCTACGAGCAGTACTTC.